This T cell receptor (beta chain) stems from a study of blood T cell repertoires in COVID-19. The wider study: COVID-19 samples collected from the United States, Italy and Spain covered acute and convalescent phases. Sources were T cells, B-cell-depleted T cells, or PBMCs; the material itself was cDNA or gDNA.

Germline CDR1 SNHLY, CDR2 FYNNEI. The CDR3 has 15 residues. Trimming removed 5 bases at V and 2 bases at J, with 15 bases between. Study processing details: Amplification from reference gene primers served as the basis for estimated nucleated cell counts. Using immunoSEQ multiplex PCR, the repertoire was profiled, and TCRdb retains in-frame clones only, with some absent. From that table come the V and J calls and clone size; the DNA was used to work out D and trimming. This sample has 150,000 to 200,000 clones, with approximately 88% found just once. This chain connects TRBV2 to TRBJ2-5; TRBD2 might be the D (6 bases). Sequencing was carried out using peripheral blood. The sequence was collected from a man in his 60s with acute or convalescent COVID-19. The CDR3 DNA reads as TGTGCCAGCAGTCCGGGACTGGTCTTTCAAGAGACCCAGTACTTC. Amino acid sequence: CASSPGLVFQETQYF.